This T cell receptor beta chain emerged from a study of a mutant IDH1 vaccine in newly diagnosed glioma. Overall study: All eight of the vaccinations patients received fell in weeks 1, 3, 5, 7, 11, 15, 19 and 23. Antecedent treatment encompassed radiotherapy, temozolomide, or their combination; the majority received both. Vaccines were begun 4-6 weeks after radiotherapy alone, or with temozolomide cycles.

Measured with immunoSEQ multiplex PCR; TCRdb has only the in-frame clones, and not every one. Found here are 25,000 to 35,000 clones, around 90% of them singletons; the top ten hold about 3.6%. Germline trimming cut 4 bases from V and 2 bases from J; bases unmatched to any gene: 8. Looked up from germline, CDR1 is MNHEY and CDR2 is SMNVEV (reference sequence). The CDR3 runs to 15 residues. Concerning this clone: The antigen remains undetermined.

Time point specified: week 5, during vaccination. The content of each vaccine dose was 300 ug of mutant IDH1 20-mer peptide, and topical imiquimod accompanied it. The study enrolled donors with new WHO grade 3 or 4 IDH1-mutant, ATRX-lost astrocytomas. This TCR came from a woman between 35 and 50 years old with glioma. Some clones in this sample may be carry-over from other donors' samples. The sequenced sample was peripheral blood mononuclear cells (PBMCs), obtained from a glioma patient whose treatment included an IDH1 peptide vaccine. This chain links TRBV27 with TRBJ2-7, with 7 bases matching TRBD2. The DNA of the CDR3 is TGTGCCAGCAGTTGGAGCGGGGTCAAACCCTACGAGCAGTACTTC. Translating gives CASSWSGVKPYEQYF.